The TCR beta chain described here comes from a study of shared clonotypes between healthy human individuals. On the study more broadly: The plates for each donor numbered three CD4 naive, three CD4 memory, two CD8 naive and one CD8 memory.

As defined, naive CD8 cells were CD45RO-negative and positively selected for CCR7, with terminally differentiated effector memory CD45RA+ cells excluded. For each subset, genomic DNA was distributed in equal portions over several immunoSEQ plates. In the study's own analysis: Sequence data from immunoSEQ were junction-only and lacked quality scores; consequently, filtering differed. Sequenced by immunoSEQ multiplex PCR; TCRdb stores in-frame clones only, minus some. That table furnishes V, J and clone size, whereas the DNA furnished D and trimming. Of roughly 2,000,000 clones listed, around 95% are singletons. Study-wide results and caveats: Clonotypes that were shared across four donors made up 4% to 6% of naive CD4 clonotypes.

As to this clone: Its specificity is not known.

This TCR derives from a man in his late teens or twenties in good health. Some clones in this sample may be carry-over from other donors' samples. Sequencing was carried out using naive CD8+ T cells from PBMCs.

The CDR3 loop reads CASSLSPGTAHSYEQYF. For the CDR3, the DNA is TGTGCCAGCAGTTTATCGCCCGGGACAGCGCACTCCTACGAGCAGTACTTC. The chain uses TRBV27 and TRBJ2-7; 7 bases match TRBD1. The CDR3 contains 17 residues. Trimming removed 0 bases from V and 0 bases from J; junction bases left unmatched: 8. Per germline, CDR1 MNHEY and CDR2 SMNVEV (reference sequence).